Listed here are 29 T cell receptor beta chains from one sample, sequenced in a study of blood T cell repertoires in COVID-19. Data came from immunoSEQ multiplex PCR; TCRdb stores just in-frame clones and leaves some out. The sample contains 150,000 to 200,000 clones, more than 70% of which appear only once. Sequencing was done on a sample of peripheral blood. The receptors come from a person aged 65-85 years with COVID-19, enrolled during active disease.

This clone was detected only once. V and J are TRBV14 and TRBJ1-3; D unclear. The V gene lost 3 bases and the J gene lost 4 bases, with 16 bases spanning the gap. Germline CDR1 reads SGHDN; CDR2 reads FVKESK. CDR3 length: 16 residues. The CDR3 DNA is TGTGCCAGCAGCCATAAGCCAAGTGTGTCCGGAAACACCATATATTTT. This translates into CASSHKPSVSGNTIYF. Full variable domain (remainder filled in from reference TRBV14 and TRBJ1-3): EAGVTQFPSHSVIEKGQTVTLRCDPISGHDNLYWYRRVMGKEIKFLLHFVKESKQDESGMPNNRFLAERTGGTYSTLKVQPAELEDSGVYFCASSHKPSVSGNTIYFGEGSWLTVV.

V is TRBV19 and J is TRBJ1-5; unclear D gene. V was cut by 7 bases and J by 0 bases, with 13 bases left in between. CDR1 is LNHDA, CDR2 SQIVND, per germline (reference sequence). CDR3 size: 15 residues. CDR3 protein: CASTRWGDSNQPQHF. CDR3 DNA: TGTGCCAGTACCCGATGGGGAGATAGCAATCAGCCCCAGCATTTT.

The rearrangement uses TRBV7-9 and TRBJ2-5, with D uncertain. This CDR3 has 12 amino acids. CDR1 is SEHNR, CDR2 FQNEAQ, per germline (reference sequence). V was cut by 4 bases and J by 4 bases, with 7 bases left in between. This CDR3 reads CASSSLIETQYF. The CDR3 region has the DNA TGTGCCAGCAGCTCTCTTATAGAGACCCAGTACTTC.

The V and J genes are TRBV15 and TRBJ1-2; no clear D. This CDR3 has 17 residues. V was pared by 0 bases and J by 1 base, with 15 bases between. CDR1 and CDR2 from the germline V gene are LNHNV and YYDKDF (reference sequence). In DNA form, the CDR3 reads TGTGCCACCAGCAGAGATTCTAGAGGACTGGATAACTATGGCTACACCTTC. Translation: CATSRDSRGLDNYGYTF.

V and J are TRBV19 and TRBJ1-3; TRBD1 matches at 7 bases. The CDR3 is 16 amino acids. V lost 5 bases and J lost 4; bases outside the gene matches: 11. Germline V lookup: CDR1 LNHDA, CDR2 SQIVND (reference sequence). CDR3 nucleotide sequence: TGTGCCAGTAGTGTACGCGGACAGGTCGCGGGAAACACCATATATTTT. Amino acid sequence: CASSVRGQVAGNTIYF.

The chain links TRBV3-1 (or the pseudogene TRBV3-2) to TRBJ2-1; 8 nucleotides match TRBD2. There are 14 residues in the CDR3. Trimming at V came to 4 bases and at J to 7 bases, leaving 6 bases not matched to a gene. In germline, CDR1 is LGHDT, CDR2 YNNKEL (reference sequence). CDR3 sequence: CASSPGLDWNEQFF. The CDR3 coding sequence is TGTGCCAGCAGCCCGGGACTAGACTGGAATGAGCAGTTCTTC.

J is TRBJ2-1 and V is TRBV6-5, with 10 bases fitting TRBD2. CDR1 and CDR2 (germline): MNHEY, SVGAGI. The CDR3 contains 15 residues. V shed 2 bases, J shed 5 bases, and the junction held 3 bases outside the gene matches. Written as DNA, the CDR3 is TGTGCCAGCAGTTACCAGACTAGCGGGCACAATGAGCAGTTCTTC. It codes for CASSYQTSGHNEQFF.

This rearrangement joins TRBV30 to TRBJ1-5; D not resolved. The CDR3 extends over 12 amino acids. Germline loops: CDR1 GTSNPN, CDR2 SVGIG (reference sequence). Trimming took 0 bases from V and 7 from J, leaving 7 bases between them. The CDR3 DNA sequence: TGTGCCTGGAGTGTACTAGGACAGCCCCAGCATTTT. Encoded protein: CAWSVLGQPQHF.

The chain is built from TRBV7-9 and TRBJ1-3; the match to TRBD1 covers 7 bases. Germline lookup yields CDR1 SEHNR and CDR2 FQNEAQ (reference sequence). CDR3 size: 14 residues. V was clipped by 5 bases and J by 4 bases; unmatched bases: 5. The CDR3 coding sequence is TGTGCCAGCAGCCCTAGGACAGGAGGAAACACCATATATTTT. Its translation: CASSPRTGGNTIYF.

The V gene is TRBV5-4, the J gene TRBJ2-1, with TRBD2 matching 8 bases. The CDR3 consists of 14 residues. Losses at the gene ends were 5 bases for V and 6 bases for J; bases not matched to a gene: 7. Germline V gene lookup returns CDR1 SGHNT and CDR2 YYREEE (reference sequence). The CDR3 nucleotides are TGTGCCAGCAGGATCTCCAGCGGGAGCAATGAGCAGTTCTTC. Amino acid sequence: CASRISSGSNEQFF.

This clone turned up a few times. The chain couples TRBV3-1 (or the pseudogene TRBV3-2) to TRBJ1-3; D not certain. V lost 5 bases, J lost 3 bases, and 14 bases lay in between. Germline assignment: CDR1 LGHDT and CDR2 YNNKEL (reference sequence). CDR3 length equals 15 residues. The DNA for the CDR3 is TGTGCCAGCAGCACGAGGAGGCCCTTTGGAAACACCATATATTTT. Translation gives CASSTRRPFGNTIYF.

The V and J genes are TRBV7-2 and TRBJ2-7; no reliable D call. Trimming shortened V by 5 bases and J by 7 bases, and 21 bases separated the two germline ends. This CDR3 spans 15 amino acids. The germline CDR1 and CDR2 sequences are SGHTA and FQGNSA. The CDR3 here is CASSLNPSRLWEQYF. CDR3 in DNA: TGTGCCAGCAGCCTAAACCCAAGCCGACTGTGGGAGCAGTACTTC.

The genes are TRBV2 and TRBJ1-2; 8 bases are a match to TRBD1. Germline V CDR1 and CDR2: SNHLY, FYNNEI. The CDR3 contains 13 residues. V shed 4 bases, J shed 8 bases, and the junction held 6 bases outside the gene matches. CDR3 residues: CASSAQGARGYTF. Here the CDR3 DNA reads TGTGCCAGCAGTGCGCAGGGGGCGCGCGGCTACACCTTC.

The V and J genes are TRBV9 and TRBJ2-2; the match to TRBD1 covers 10 bases. V lost 3 bases and J lost 8; bases outside the gene matches: 7. The CDR3 sequence is 15 residues long. Germline CDR1 reads SGDLS; CDR2 reads YYNGEE. CDR3 loop: CASSGRGQGTGELFF. CDR3 nucleotides: TGTGCCAGCAGCGGCCGGGGACAGGGGACGGGGGAGCTGTTTTTT.

CDR3 DNA sequence: TGCGCCAGCAGCCAAGATGGGGGAGGTAATAACGGGGAACCTAACTATGGCTACACCTTC. Residues: CASSQDGGGNNGEPNYGYTF. V gene TRBV4-3 combines with J gene TRBJ1-2; a possible D gene is TRBD1 (5 bases). V lost 0 bases to trimming and J lost 0 bases, with 23 bases between them. In germline, CDR1 is LGHNA, CDR2 YSLEER. The CDR3 totals 20 residues.

The rearrangement joins TRBV20-1 to TRBJ1-1; D call uncertain. The CDR3 runs 11 residues. V lost 5 bases to trimming and J lost 1 base, with 5 bases between them. Germline CDR1 is DFQATT and CDR2 is SNEGSKA (reference sequence). The CDR3 reads CSALGNTEAFF. For the CDR3, the DNA is TGCAGTGCTCTAGGGAACACTGAAGCTTTCTTT.

The chain combines TRBV5-1 with TRBJ2-7; possible D gene TRBD1, 5 bases. With 0 bases removed from V and 3 bases from J, the gap between germline ends came to 13 bases. The CDR3 consists of 15 residues. The germline CDR1 and CDR2 sequences are SGHRS and YFSETQ. This CDR3 is CASSLALGPNYEQYF. CDR3 coding DNA: TGCGCCAGCAGCTTGGCCTTGGGGCCGAACTACGAGCAGTACTTC.

The V call is TRBV4-3, the J call TRBJ2-2, with TRBD1 as a possible D gene (5 bases). V was clipped by 1 base and J by 8 bases, with 8 bases between them. The CDR3 consists of 13 residues. Germline assignment: CDR1 LGHNA and CDR2 YSLEER. The CDR3 region has the DNA TGCGCCAGCAGCCAAGCAAGGGGAGGGGAGCTGTTTTTT. Protein sequence: CASSQARGGELFF.

The J gene is TRBJ2-2, the V gene TRBV6-2 or TRBV6-3; TRBD2 aligns across 9 bases. Trimming at V came to 4 bases and at J to 7 bases, leaving 13 bases not matched to a gene. The CDR3 length is 17 residues. The germline gives CDR1 MNHEY, CDR2 SVGEGT. CDR3: CASSLRRLAGIHGELFF. CDR3 bases: TGTGCCAGCAGTTTGAGGCGGCTAGCGGGAATTCACGGGGAGCTGTTTTTT.

The rearrangement uses TRBV6-1 and TRBJ2-5; the match to TRBD2 covers 7 bases. Per the germline V gene, CDR1 is MNHNS and CDR2 is SASEGT. The CDR3 sequence is 16 residues long. Trimming at V came to 1 base and at J to 5 bases, leaving 10 bases not matched to a gene. The DNA for the CDR3 is TGTGCCAGCAGTGAAGAGTGGGGGGGAGGGTCGGAGACCCAGTACTTC. It encodes CASSEEWGGGSETQYF.

The V call is TRBV5-8, the J call TRBJ1-2; a weak D match, TRBD1 (5 bases). Trimming took off 6 bases at V and 7 bases at J, with 19 bases between the two ends. CDR1 SGHTS and CDR2 YDEGEE come from the germline V gene. The CDR3 has 14 amino acids. CDR3 nucleotides: TGTGCCAGCACCGAGACAGCCGGATATAGTGGCTACACCTTC. It is translated as CASTETAGYSGYTF.

This clone was found a few times. V gene TRBV5-1 combines with J gene TRBJ2-7; 10 bases are a match to TRBD2. CDR3 length: 20 residues. CDR1 and CDR2 from the germline V gene are SGHRS and YFSETQ. With V trimmed by 2 bases and J by 1 base, 18 bases remained unmatched. The CDR3: CASSLRAPPPGTSASYEQYF. The CDR3 region has the DNA TGCGCCAGCAGCTTACGGGCACCCCCACCAGGGACTAGCGCATCCTACGAGCAGTACTTC. The whole variable domain, remainder taken from reference TRBV5-1 and TRBJ2-7, is KAGVTQTPRYLIKTRGQQVTLSCSPISGHRSVSWYQQTPGQGLQFLFEYFSETQRNKGNFPGRFSGRQFSNSRSEMNVSTLELGDSALYLCASSLRAPPPGTSASYEQYFGPGTRLTVT.

The chain carries TRBV5-5 and TRBJ2-7; 10 bases map to TRBD1. Germline CDR1 is SGHKS and CDR2 is YYEKEE (reference sequence). V lost 4 bases to trimming and J lost 5 bases; unmatched junction nucleotides: 9. This CDR3 is 15 amino acids long. Here the CDR3 reads CASSEAGTGDHEQYF. CDR3 coding DNA: TGTGCCAGCAGCGAAGCCGGGACAGGGGACCACGAGCAGTACTTC. The complete variable domain, with remaining parts taken from reference TRBV5-5 and TRBJ2-7, reads DAGVTQSPTHLIKTRGQQVTLRCSPISGHKSVSWYQQVLGQGPQFIFQYYEKEERGRGNFPDRFSARQFPNYSSELNVNALLLGDSALYLCASSEAGTGDHEQYFGPGTRLTVT.

V usage is TRBV19 and J usage is TRBJ2-1, with D tentatively TRBD2 (5 bases). The CDR3 is 14 amino acids. The germline CDR1 and CDR2 sequences are LNHDA and SQIVND (reference sequence). Trimming took 5 bases from V and 9 from J, leaving 17 bases between them. The CDR3 DNA is TGTGCCAGTAGTGCCCAGCGGAGCGTGGGTGAGCAGTTCTTC. This translates into CASSAQRSVGEQFF.

In DNA, the CDR3 is TGTGCCACCAGTGAATCCGGACGGGACAATCAGCCCCAGCATTTT. It translates to CATSESGRDNQPQHF. The chain is built from TRBV24-1 and TRBJ1-5; no definite D call. Germline CDR1 and CDR2: KGHDR and SFDVKD. The CDR3 runs to 15 residues. V lost 4 bases and J lost 3, with 12 bases in between.

V gene TRBV5-1 combines with J gene TRBJ2-6; TRBD1 matches at 7 bases. The J segment lost 15 bases and the V segment lost 4 bases, leaving 13 bases of the junction unmatched. CDR3 length: 14 residues. In germline, CDR1 is SGHRS, CDR2 YFSETQ. The chain's CDR3 is CASSLPGTAPDLTF. The CDR3 nucleotides read TGCGCCAGCAGCCTACCAGGGACAGCCCCGGACCTGACTTTC.

V gene TRBV19 combines with J gene TRBJ1-5; maybe TRBD1 (5 bases). Germline V gives CDR1 LNHDA, CDR2 SQIVND (reference sequence). There are 15 residues in the CDR3. The V end was cut by 7 bases, the J end by 1 base, with 14 bases between. This chain's CDR3 is CASKVQGQSNQPQHF. For the CDR3, the DNA is TGTGCCAGTAAAGTTCAGGGTCAAAGCAATCAGCCCCAGCATTTT.

The chain has TRBV5-4 and TRBJ1-2; D is uncertain. V shed 0 bases and J shed 4 bases, with 13 bases lying between them. The CDR3 totals 15 residues. The germline V gene has CDR1 SGHNT and CDR2 YYREEE (reference sequence). CDR3: CASSLDGTRLYGYTF. The DNA of the CDR3 is TGTGCCAGCAGCTTGGATGGCACCCGCCTCTATGGCTACACCTTC.

This clone was seen once. V usage is TRBV6-5 and J usage is TRBJ2-2, with 8 bases identical to TRBD1. The CDR3 loop spans 14 amino acids. Germline V gene lookup returns CDR1 MNHEY and CDR2 SVGAGI. With V trimmed by 7 bases and J by 4 bases, 5 bases remained unmatched. The CDR3 loop reads CASNQGAATGELFF. The CDR3, as DNA: TGTGCCAGCAACCAGGGGGCCGCCACCGGGGAGCTGTTTTTT.